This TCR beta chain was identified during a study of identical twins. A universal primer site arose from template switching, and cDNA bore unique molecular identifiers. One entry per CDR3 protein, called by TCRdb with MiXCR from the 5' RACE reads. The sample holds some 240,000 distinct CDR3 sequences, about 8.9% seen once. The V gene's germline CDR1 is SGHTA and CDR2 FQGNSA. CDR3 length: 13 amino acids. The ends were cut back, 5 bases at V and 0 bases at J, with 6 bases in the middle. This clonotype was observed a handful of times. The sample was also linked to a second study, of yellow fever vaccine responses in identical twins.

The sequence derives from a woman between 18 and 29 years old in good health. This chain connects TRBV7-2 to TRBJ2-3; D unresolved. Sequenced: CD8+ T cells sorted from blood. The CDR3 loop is CASSPISTDTQYF. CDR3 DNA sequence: TGTGCCAGCAGCCCAATTAGCACAGATACGCAGTATTTT.